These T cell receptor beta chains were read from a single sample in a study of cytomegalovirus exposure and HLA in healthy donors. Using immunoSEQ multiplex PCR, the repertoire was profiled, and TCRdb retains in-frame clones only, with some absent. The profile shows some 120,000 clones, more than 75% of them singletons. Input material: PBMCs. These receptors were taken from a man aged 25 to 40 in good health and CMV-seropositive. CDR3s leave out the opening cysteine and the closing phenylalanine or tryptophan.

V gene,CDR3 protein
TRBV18,ASSGGQNTEAF
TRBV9,ASSVGGTGLAGVGETQY
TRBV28,ASSLPTLGQKNTEAF
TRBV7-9,SSKGGAEAF
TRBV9,ASSPRTANTGELF
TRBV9,ASSVDISGNTGHEQF
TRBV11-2,ASSLATGASSGANVLT
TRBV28,ASCQGGSNYGYT
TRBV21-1,ASSKILTSGKDEQF
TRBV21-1,ASSGIAGENEQF
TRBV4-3,ASSRGGPSEQF
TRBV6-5,ASSPLGGRKYGYT
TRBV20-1,SARVRDEQY
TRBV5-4,ASSLVGAMKTQY
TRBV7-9,ASSAKQGTNEKLF
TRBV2,ASSELGGGLLDTEAF
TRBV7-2,ASTIAGGRTDTQY
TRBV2,AWTGRSNQPQH
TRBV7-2,ASSPGWGLEQY
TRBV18,ASSPGGPETQY
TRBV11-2,ASSPSLAGVQETQY
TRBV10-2,ASSEGGGRGMDTQY
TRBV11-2,ASSHYSRTSGDPPDTQY
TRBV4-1,ASSHGSGGDQPQH
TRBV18,ASSPLGAYTDTQY
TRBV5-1,ASSTRLAGGRREQF
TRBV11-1,ASSLTPNTEAF
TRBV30,AWSVPGGQPQH
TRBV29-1,SVEDMTFQETQY
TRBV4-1,ASSQGDSPIGAQH
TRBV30,ASRLAGSYEQY
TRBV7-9,ASSPSGRSSYNEQF
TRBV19,ASSISSGYTEAF
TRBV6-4,ASSLLAGSLGTQY
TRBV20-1,SARQGGGYT
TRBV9,ASSVEASSLSEQY
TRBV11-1,ASSLAFMNTEAF
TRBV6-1,ASSPLGQGTGYT
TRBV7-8,ASSLDVREDPMY
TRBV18,ASSPPGSAAGADTQY
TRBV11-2,ASSSLRGSYGYT
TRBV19,ASSWEKQGVRVQPQH
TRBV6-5,ASIAPGLPRETQY
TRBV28,ASTLRVSGWDGYT
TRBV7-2,ASSLVGLAGWETQY
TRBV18,ASSVVRGEDGYT
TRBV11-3,AREGTGECSDTQY
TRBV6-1,ASSGEGSGAWTEAF
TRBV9,ASSPRENGELF
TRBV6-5,ASRGQGSSGNTIY